This TCR beta chain derives from a study of T cells in localized non-small cell lung cancer. Study-wide findings and caveats: Uninvolved adjacent lung had more T cell clonality than any other tissue, topping tumor. Adjacent lung exhibited a median of 57 among the 100 most abundant tumor clones. Only one tumor region was sequenced, so heterogeneity remains possible.

Libraries were prepared by immunoSEQ multiplex PCR; TCRdb keeps only in-frame clonotypes and omits some of them. The sample consists of about 54,000 clones, under 85% of them appearing once. After removal of 5 bases from V and 6 bases from J, the junction contained 8 bases not matched to a gene. CDR1 is SGHTA and CDR2 is FQGTGA in the germline V gene. The CDR3 has 15 residues. As concerns this clone: What it binds is unknown.

The rearrangement links TRBV7-3 to TRBJ2-7, with 12 bases fitting TRBD1. The sequenced sample was peripheral blood, obtained before any cancer treatment. The source is a female donor of 60 years or more with stage II squamous cell lung carcinoma. The CDR3: CASSPRDRGRGEQYF. CDR3 DNA: TGTGCCAGCAGCCCGCGGGACAGGGGGCGCGGCGAGCAGTACTTC.